Each of the 27 T cell receptor beta chains below was sequenced from the same sample in a study of monozygotic twins with inflammatory bowel disease. Using the 5' RACE reads, TCRdb records one entry per CDR3 protein without DNA. This sample's clone table lists about 140,000 distinct CDR3 sequences. The sample consisted of blood. The receptor set was obtained from a human donor with ulcerative colitis or Crohn's disease, or a healthy co-twin of an affected twin (not recorded which).

The chain has TRBV3-1 and TRBJ1-1. Germline-derived CDR1 and CDR2 are LGHDT and YNNKEL (reference sequence). This CDR3 is built from 15 residues. The CDR3 here is CASSVSVGMNTEAFF.

The V call is TRBV4-3, the J call TRBJ2-1; no DNA is available, so the TRBD1 call from TCRdb remains unchecked. From germline, CDR1 is LGHNA and CDR2 YSLEER. The CDR3 extends over 15 amino acids. This CDR3 reads CASSQDPGRGEGQFF.

V usage is TRBV5-6 and J usage is TRBJ2-1. The CDR3 sequence is 16 residues long. CDR1 and CDR2 from the germline V gene are SGHDT and YYEEEE. The CDR3 protein is CASSPLRTGPYNEQFF. The variable domain in full, completed from reference TRBV5-6 and TRBJ2-1, reads DAGVTQSPTHLIKTRGQQVTLRCSPKSGHDTVSWYQQALGQGPQFIFQYYEEEERQRGNFPDRFSGHQFPNYSSELNVNALLLGDSALYLCASSPLRTGPYNEQFFGPGTRLTVL.

This chain connects TRBV7-8 to TRBJ2-7. Germline CDR1 SGHVS, CDR2 FQNEAQ. This CDR3 has 12 residues. CDR3 in amino acids: CASSYGKYEQYF.

The chain carries TRBV12-3 or TRBV12-4 and TRBJ2-3. The CDR3 spans 18 residues. The CDR3: CASSLVARVGMSTDTQYF.

The chain recombines TRBV20-1 with TRBJ2-1; TCRdb reports TRBD2, a call that lacks DNA to check it against. The CDR3 has 15 amino acids. Germline lookup yields CDR1 DFQATT and CDR2 SNEGSKA (reference sequence). CDR3 region: CSASRNSPSYNEQFF.

This sequence joins TRBV29-1 and TRBJ2-6. Germline V gene sequence: CDR1 SQVTM, CDR2 ANQGSEA. The CDR3 loop spans 14 amino acids. The CDR3 loop reads CSVGGSSGANVLTF.

This chain links TRBV5-1 with TRBJ1-1; absent DNA, TCRdb's TRBD1 call cannot be checked. Germline V gene data show CDR1 as SGHRS and CDR2 as YFSETQ. The CDR3 loop spans 16 amino acids. CDR3: CASSFKSGQGRTEAFF.

This chain links TRBV24-1 with TRBJ2-2; TCRdb's D gene call, TRBD1, goes unchecked for lack of DNA. The CDR3 is made up of 15 amino acids. Germline CDR1 and CDR2: KGHDR and SFDVKD. The CDR3 is CATRKGAANTGELFF.

The chain is built from TRBV4-3 and TRBJ2-2; the D gene TCRdb calls, TRBD1, cannot be checked with no DNA. Germline CDR1 is LGHNA and CDR2 is YSLEER. The CDR3 covers 16 residues. CDR3: CASSQVPGPSAGELFF.

CDR3 sequence: CASSLGTVYGYTF. J is TRBJ1-2 and V is TRBV7-9; TCRdb returns TRBD1, unconfirmable since there is no DNA. The CDR3 length is 13 residues. Germline V CDR1 and CDR2: SEHNR, FQNEAQ (reference sequence).

V is TRBV20-1 and J is TRBJ2-2. The CDR3 extends over 17 amino acids. Germline values: CDR1 DFQATT, CDR2 SNEGSKA (reference sequence). The CDR3 sequence is CSARDLGLMGSTGELFF.

The chain employs TRBV20-1 and TRBJ1-5; TCRdb gives TRBD1 as the D gene, but with no DNA this cannot be confirmed. Germline V gene lookup returns CDR1 DFQATT and CDR2 SNEGSKA (reference sequence). This CDR3 spans 16 amino acids. Here the CDR3 reads CSAPRGAAYSNQPQHF.

This rearrangement joins TRBV9 to TRBJ2-1; TCRdb reports TRBD1, a call that lacks DNA to check it against. CDR1 is SGDLS, CDR2 YYNGEE, per germline. This CDR3 has 14 residues. CDR3 protein: CASSTLGIYNEQFF.

The chain is built from TRBV12-3 or TRBV12-4 and TRBJ1-2; no DNA is available, so the TRBD1 call from TCRdb remains unchecked. The CDR3 extends over 17 amino acids. The CDR3 is CASSFMGQGFSFYGYTF.

CDR3 region: CASSLRRVSSSGANVLTF. The chain couples TRBV11-2 to TRBJ2-6; TCRdb returns TRBD2, unconfirmable since there is no DNA. Germline lookup yields CDR1 SGHAT and CDR2 FQNNGV. The CDR3 totals 18 residues.

This chain joins TRBV20-1 and TRBJ2-7; TCRdb lists TRBD2, though no DNA is available to test this call. Germline V gene data show CDR1 as DFQATT and CDR2 as SNEGSKA (reference sequence). This CDR3 has 14 residues. CDR3 protein: CSASQREEGHEQYF.

The chain is built from TRBV20-1 and TRBJ2-2; TCRdb designates TRBD1, a call that cannot be tested without DNA. The length of the CDR3 is 16 residues. CDR1 and CDR2 (germline): DFQATT, SNEGSKA (reference sequence). The CDR3 spells CSARDPGTVYTGELFF.

The chain is built from TRBV29-1 and TRBJ1-1; the TRBD1 assignment by TCRdb is unverifiable without DNA. The CDR3 contains 12 residues. Germline CDR1 reads SQVTM; CDR2 reads ANQGSEA. CDR3 in amino acids: CSVGTGNTEAFF.

V and J are TRBV24-1 and TRBJ2-1; TCRdb picks TRBD2, but there is no DNA to check that call. Germline CDR1 reads KGHDR; CDR2 reads SFDVKD. The CDR3 covers 17 residues. The CDR3: CATSDTGTSGSYNEQFF.

This chain's CDR3 is CASSPPGTGEQYF. This rearrangement joins TRBV28 to TRBJ2-7; TCRdb selects TRBD1, and the lack of DNA leaves this call unchecked. CDR1 is MDHEN, CDR2 SYDVKM, per germline. The CDR3 totals 13 residues.

The V gene is TRBV7-7, the J gene TRBJ2-1; TCRdb's D call, TRBD2, is unchecked because there is no DNA. The CDR3 runs 17 residues. CDR1 and CDR2 from the germline V gene are SSHAT and FNYEAQ (reference sequence). The CDR3 sequence: CASSGVAGLSSYNEQFF.

V and J are TRBV10-3 and TRBJ2-7. Germline CDR1 ENHRY, CDR2 SYGVKD. The CDR3 is 13 residues long. CDR3 residues: CAISGSEGYEQYF.

The chain uses TRBV5-1 and TRBJ2-3; the TCRdb call, TRBD1, lacks DNA for checking. The CDR3 totals 15 residues. The germline V gene has CDR1 SGHRS and CDR2 YFSETQ. The CDR3 reads CASSPTGGLADTQYF.

CDR3 sequence: CSVEVQEGSFRAGELFF. J is TRBJ2-2 and V is TRBV29-1. The CDR3 runs to 17 residues. Germline CDR1 reads SQVTM; CDR2 reads ANQGSEA.

This rearrangement joins TRBV29-1 to TRBJ1-1. The germline V gene encodes CDR1 SQVTM and CDR2 ANQGSEA. There are 14 residues in the CDR3. The CDR3 sequence is CSVAQGGSNTEAFF.

The J gene is TRBJ2-1, the V gene TRBV24-1; TCRdb selects TRBD1, and the lack of DNA leaves this call unchecked. Germline lookup yields CDR1 KGHDR and CDR2 SFDVKD. The CDR3 is made up of 16 amino acids. CDR3 region: CATSDPGGATYNEQFF.